This TCR beta chain was documented in a study of T cell responses to AZD1222 COVID-19 vaccine. Germline V gives CDR1 LGHNA, CDR2 YNFKEQ. The CDR3 is 17 amino acids. V lost 1 base, J lost 2 bases, and 6 bases stayed unmatched. Broader study findings: Two doses of AZD1222 preceded a rise in Spike-specific TCR breadth and depth. Reportedly, nearly half of unique spike TCRs recognized epitopes outside B.1.351/B.1.1.7 mutations. Mostly white British, mostly female donors; authors suggested clonal diversity may be underestimated.

Turning to this clone: Antigen specificity is unknown.

The repertoire was sequenced with immunoSEQ multiplex PCR; TCRdb's copy has only in-frame clones and lacks some. The sample has some 140,000 clones, roughly 90% seen once; the top ten hold 1.6%. This specimen consisted of peripheral blood, obtained on day 0 of AZD1222 vaccination. V gene TRBV4-2 combines with J gene TRBJ1-2; TRBD1 matches 11 bases. The receptor was isolated from an adult in good health. CDR3 protein: CASSQGVGQGGNYGYTF. CDR3 nucleotide sequence: TGTGCCAGCAGCCAAGGGGTGGGACAGGGGGGCAACTATGGCTACACCTTC.